This TCR beta chain was recorded in a study of T cell clones after liver transplantation. V lost 6 bases to trimming and J lost 0 bases, with 6 bases between them. The CDR3 length is 13 residues. The germline V gene has CDR1 MDHEN and CDR2 SYDVKM. The repertoire was sequenced with immunoSEQ multiplex PCR; TCRdb's copy has only in-frame clones and lacks some. Of some 45,000 clones in the sample, about 86% were seen once. There are a few counts of this clone. The sample consisted of CD4+ T cells from blood, taken 24 months after liver transplant. This receptor was taken from a human patient who received a liver transplant. The T cells may partly be graft donor cells. The chain is built from TRBV28 and TRBJ1-5; D perhaps matches TRBD1 (5 bases). CDR3 residues: CASSRDSNQPQHF. CDR3 coding DNA: TGTGCCAGCAGCAGGGATAGCAATCAGCCCCAGCATTTT. The whole variable domain, remainder taken from reference TRBV28 and TRBJ1-5, is DVKVTQSSRYLVKRTGEKVFLECVQDMDHENMFWYRQDPGLGLRLIYFSYDVKMKEKGDIPEGYSVSREKKERFSLILESASTNQTSMYLCASSRDSNQPQHFGDGTRLSIL.